This TCR beta chain came from a study of response to subunit inactivated influenza vaccine. A remark on this clonotype: Its target is unknown. Being one base from a much bigger clone, this may be a read error.

V gave up 6 bases and J gave up 8 bases, with 19 bases separating them. The CDR3 loop spans 15 amino acids. From germline, CDR1 is MDHEN and CDR2 SYDVKM. TCRdb reanalysed the RT-PCR reads using MiXCR and keeps one entry per CDR3 protein. There are roughly 570,000 distinct CDR3 sequences in the sample; roughly 13% occur only once, and approximately 14% lies in the top ten. Overall study results and limits: Authors proposed each seasonal influenza vaccination draws in few new T cells.

The sample was PBMCs from blood, taken more than 35 days after vaccination. The rearrangement uses TRBV28 and TRBJ2-2, with D tentatively TRBD2 (7 bases). This TCR was recovered from a man between 50 and 59 years old who received an inactivated influenza vaccine. CDR3 sequence: CASSSPGGKRGELFF. The CDR3 DNA is TGTGCCAGCAGCTCTCCGGGGGGCAAAAGAGGGGAGCTGTTTTTT.